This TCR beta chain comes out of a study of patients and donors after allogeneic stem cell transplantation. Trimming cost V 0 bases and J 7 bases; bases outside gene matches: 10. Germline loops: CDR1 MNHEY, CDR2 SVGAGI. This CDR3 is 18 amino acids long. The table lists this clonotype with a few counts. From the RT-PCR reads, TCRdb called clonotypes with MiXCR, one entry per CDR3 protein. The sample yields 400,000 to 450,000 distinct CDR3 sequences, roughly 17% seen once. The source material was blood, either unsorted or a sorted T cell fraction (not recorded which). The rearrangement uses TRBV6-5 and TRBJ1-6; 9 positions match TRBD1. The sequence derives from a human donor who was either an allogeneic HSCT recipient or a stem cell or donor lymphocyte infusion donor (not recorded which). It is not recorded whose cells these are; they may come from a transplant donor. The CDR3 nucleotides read TGTGCCAGCAGTTACTCGGGACCCGGACAGGGGACGAATTCACCCCTCCACTTT. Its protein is CASSYSGPGQGTNSPLHF.